The subject of this entry is one TCR beta chain. This specimen belongs to a study of blood T cell repertoires in COVID-19. Turning to the study itself: Material from acute and convalescent COVID-19 was sourced from the United States, Italy and Spain. T cells, B-cell-depleted T cells, or PBMCs provided the cDNA or gDNA that served as material.

Trimming cost V 1 base and J 5 bases, with 10 bases left between them. Germline assignment: CDR1 SGHTA and CDR2 FQGNSA. The CDR3 totals 14 residues. Original analysis: It was from reference gene primer amplification that nucleated cell counts were estimated. The assay was immunoSEQ multiplex PCR, and TCRdb's table has in-frame clones only and misses some. The V and J calls and clone size are taken from that table; D and trimming were inferred from the DNA. This sample carries 60,000 or so clones, roughly 90% of them seen once, and the ten largest clones take over 9.5%. The clonotype originates from a human donor with acute or convalescent COVID-19. The donor label of this sample is uncertain. The sequenced sample was peripheral blood. The V gene is TRBV7-2, the J gene TRBJ2-3, with a possible D match to TRBD2 (5 bases). The CDR3 reads CASSLGTPGDTQYF. CDR3 nucleotides: TGTGCCAGCAGCTTAGGGACTCCCGGAGATACGCAGTATTTT.